A selection of T cell receptor beta chains follows, all from one sample in a study of blood T cell repertoires in COVID-19. TCRdb keeps only in-frame clones here, not all; method: immunoSEQ multiplex PCR. The table records about 24,000 clones, about 92% of them present only once. Sequencing was performed on peripheral blood. The receptor source for this set is a man in his sixties or seventies with active COVID-19. Each CDR3 is given without its conserved first and last residue. The order of the fields is J gene, V gene, clone size, CDR3 length, CDR3 protein. Expanded clones are given a class, and other clones once, few, many or no size at all.

J gene: TRBJ1-5; V gene: TRBV7-9; clone size: NA; CDR3 length: 13; CDR3 protein: ASSWGQGSDQPQH
J gene: TRBJ2-3; V gene: TRBV13; clone size: NA; CDR3 length: 13; CDR3 protein: ASSYRTGHTDTQY
J gene: TRBJ1-1; V gene: TRBV9; clone size: NA; CDR3 length: 11; CDR3 protein: ASSPGLNTEAF
J gene: TRBJ2-1; V gene: TRBV5-1; clone size: NA; CDR3 length: 12; CDR3 protein: ASRPGQGAYEQF
J gene: TRBJ2-7; V gene: TRBV4-1; clone size: NA; CDR3 length: 13; CDR3 protein: ASSQATRSSYEQY
J gene: TRBJ2-1; V gene: TRBV9; clone size: NA; CDR3 length: 13; CDR3 protein: ASSVATRTLNEQF
J gene: TRBJ2-5; V gene: TRBV7-8; clone size: NA; CDR3 length: 13; CDR3 protein: ASSLVRTGRETQY
J gene: TRBJ2-1; V gene: TRBV28; clone size: NA; CDR3 length: 13; CDR3 protein: ASSLYGSSYNEQF
J gene: TRBJ2-1; V gene: TRBV14; clone size: NA; CDR3 length: 15; CDR3 protein: ASSQPQGQGYYNEQF
J gene: TRBJ2-1; V gene: TRBV19; clone size: NA; CDR3 length: 12; CDR3 protein: ASSRTGGSNEQF
J gene: TRBJ1-5; V gene: TRBV6-2/TRBV6-3; clone size: NA; CDR3 length: 17; CDR3 protein: ASSYKVAGNSGHNQPQH
J gene: TRBJ2-7; V gene: TRBV15; clone size: NA; CDR3 length: 13; CDR3 protein: ATSRVGRGSDEQY
J gene: TRBJ1-2; V gene: TRBV21-1; clone size: NA; CDR3 length: 12; CDR3 protein: ASSKGRGADGYT
J gene: TRBJ1-5; V gene: TRBV7-2; clone size: NA; CDR3 length: 12; CDR3 protein: ASSETGFNQPQH
J gene: TRBJ1-1; V gene: TRBV7-9; clone size: NA; CDR3 length: 13; CDR3 protein: AGLGTGLMITEAF
J gene: TRBJ1-5; V gene: TRBV7-8; clone size: NA; CDR3 length: 11; CDR3 protein: ASSRTGSQPQH
J gene: TRBJ2-5; V gene: TRBV30; clone size: NA; CDR3 length: 11; CDR3 protein: ASTGVGQETQY
J gene: TRBJ1-2; V gene: TRBV10-2; clone size: NA; CDR3 length: 11; CDR3 protein: ASSDRGDYGYT
J gene: TRBJ1-4; V gene: TRBV28; clone size: NA; CDR3 length: 14; CDR3 protein: ASRRGTGVANEKLF
J gene: TRBJ1-1; V gene: TRBV5-5; clone size: once; CDR3 length: 11; CDR3 protein: ASYIGEGTEAF
J gene: TRBJ1-1; V gene: TRBV5-1; clone size: NA; CDR3 length: 11; CDR3 protein: ASSLGRETEAF
J gene: TRBJ2-1; V gene: TRBV7-3; clone size: few; CDR3 length: 13; CDR3 protein: ASSLGWGRYNEQF
J gene: TRBJ2-2; V gene: TRBV2; clone size: once; CDR3 length: 13; CDR3 protein: ASSPGTGRTGELF
J gene: TRBJ1-4; V gene: TRBV6-6; clone size: NA; CDR3 length: 12; CDR3 protein: ASSGSATNEKLF
J gene: TRBJ2-6; V gene: TRBV18; clone size: NA; CDR3 length: 16; CDR3 protein: ASSPLEQGLPGANVLT
J gene: TRBJ1-5; V gene: TRBV28; clone size: NA; CDR3 length: 13; CDR3 protein: ASSPYSGTNQPQH
J gene: TRBJ2-5; V gene: TRBV18; clone size: NA; CDR3 length: 13; CDR3 protein: ASSPSTDRGETQY
J gene: TRBJ2-3; V gene: TRBV7-2; clone size: NA; CDR3 length: 14; CDR3 protein: ASSLAGGVGTDTQY
J gene: TRBJ1-2; V gene: TRBV7-2; clone size: few; CDR3 length: 11; CDR3 protein: ASSPYRGNGYT
J gene: TRBJ1-4; V gene: TRBV7-9; clone size: NA; CDR3 length: 11; CDR3 protein: ASSPGHPEKLF
J gene: TRBJ2-2; V gene: TRBV27; clone size: NA; CDR3 length: 14; CDR3 protein: ASSLLPGLATGELF
J gene: TRBJ2-7; V gene: TRBV6-5; clone size: NA; CDR3 length: 12; CDR3 protein: ASSSGTAGRGQY
J gene: TRBJ2-2; V gene: TRBV12-3/TRBV12-4; clone size: NA; CDR3 length: 11; CDR3 protein: ASSKTGTGELF
J gene: TRBJ2-7; V gene: TRBV30; clone size: NA; CDR3 length: 13; CDR3 protein: AWSVRRADSYEQY
J gene: TRBJ1-2; V gene: TRBV6-5; clone size: NA; CDR3 length: 12; CDR3 protein: ASSRDRFSYGYT
J gene: TRBJ1-5; V gene: TRBV28; clone size: NA; CDR3 length: 13; CDR3 protein: ASSSAGTGGQPQH
J gene: TRBJ1-2; V gene: TRBV19; clone size: NA; CDR3 length: 13; CDR3 protein: ASSIEGTGLDGYT
J gene: TRBJ2-7; V gene: TRBV7-3; clone size: NA; CDR3 length: 12; CDR3 protein: ASSLTGRASEQY
J gene: TRBJ2-1; V gene: TRBV3-1/TRBV3-2; clone size: NA; CDR3 length: 13; CDR3 protein: ASRAGLGEDNEQF
J gene: TRBJ2-3; V gene: TRBV2; clone size: once; CDR3 length: 10; CDR3 protein: ASLQGADTQY
J gene: TRBJ1-5; V gene: TRBV5-1; clone size: NA; CDR3 length: 12; CDR3 protein: ASSPDSRNQPQH
J gene: TRBJ1-2; V gene: TRBV10-3; clone size: NA; CDR3 length: 12; CDR3 protein: AIRPQDTPYGYT
J gene: TRBJ2-2; V gene: TRBV15; clone size: NA; CDR3 length: 15; CDR3 protein: ATQRGLGRPAPGELF
J gene: TRBJ1-2; V gene: TRBV7-8; clone size: NA; CDR3 length: 10; CDR3 protein: ASSITAGGYT
J gene: TRBJ2-5; V gene: TRBV12-3/TRBV12-4; clone size: NA; CDR3 length: 11; CDR3 protein: ASSLWTPETQY
J gene: TRBJ2-3; V gene: TRBV6-5; clone size: NA; CDR3 length: 11; CDR3 protein: ASSPERGDTQY